This TCR beta chain originates from a study of PD-1 blockade in classical Hodgkin lymphoma. Points on this clone: The junction does not match germline at one end; this may be a read error.

Repertoires were generated with immunoSEQ multiplex PCR, while TCRdb's copy carries only in-frame clones and drops some. Among approximately 65,000 clones listed, about 89% were seen once. CDR1 and CDR2 from the germline V gene are LNHDA and SQIVND (reference sequence). The CDR3 length is 11 residues. Time point here: cycle 4 day 1 (C4D1), after six to seven weeks of nivolumab. Patients all relapsed after autologous stem cell transplantation, and there was variation in brentuximab vedotin exposure. The chain joins TRBV19 to TRBJ1-3; tentatively, D is TRBD1 (5 bases). The TCR originated in a human donor with classical Hodgkin lymphoma. The material was peripheral blood mononuclear cells (PBMCs), obtained before the fourth cycle of nivolumab. CDR3 bases: TGTGCCAGTAGTAAACGACAGACGGCGAATTTT. Translating gives CASSKRQTANF.